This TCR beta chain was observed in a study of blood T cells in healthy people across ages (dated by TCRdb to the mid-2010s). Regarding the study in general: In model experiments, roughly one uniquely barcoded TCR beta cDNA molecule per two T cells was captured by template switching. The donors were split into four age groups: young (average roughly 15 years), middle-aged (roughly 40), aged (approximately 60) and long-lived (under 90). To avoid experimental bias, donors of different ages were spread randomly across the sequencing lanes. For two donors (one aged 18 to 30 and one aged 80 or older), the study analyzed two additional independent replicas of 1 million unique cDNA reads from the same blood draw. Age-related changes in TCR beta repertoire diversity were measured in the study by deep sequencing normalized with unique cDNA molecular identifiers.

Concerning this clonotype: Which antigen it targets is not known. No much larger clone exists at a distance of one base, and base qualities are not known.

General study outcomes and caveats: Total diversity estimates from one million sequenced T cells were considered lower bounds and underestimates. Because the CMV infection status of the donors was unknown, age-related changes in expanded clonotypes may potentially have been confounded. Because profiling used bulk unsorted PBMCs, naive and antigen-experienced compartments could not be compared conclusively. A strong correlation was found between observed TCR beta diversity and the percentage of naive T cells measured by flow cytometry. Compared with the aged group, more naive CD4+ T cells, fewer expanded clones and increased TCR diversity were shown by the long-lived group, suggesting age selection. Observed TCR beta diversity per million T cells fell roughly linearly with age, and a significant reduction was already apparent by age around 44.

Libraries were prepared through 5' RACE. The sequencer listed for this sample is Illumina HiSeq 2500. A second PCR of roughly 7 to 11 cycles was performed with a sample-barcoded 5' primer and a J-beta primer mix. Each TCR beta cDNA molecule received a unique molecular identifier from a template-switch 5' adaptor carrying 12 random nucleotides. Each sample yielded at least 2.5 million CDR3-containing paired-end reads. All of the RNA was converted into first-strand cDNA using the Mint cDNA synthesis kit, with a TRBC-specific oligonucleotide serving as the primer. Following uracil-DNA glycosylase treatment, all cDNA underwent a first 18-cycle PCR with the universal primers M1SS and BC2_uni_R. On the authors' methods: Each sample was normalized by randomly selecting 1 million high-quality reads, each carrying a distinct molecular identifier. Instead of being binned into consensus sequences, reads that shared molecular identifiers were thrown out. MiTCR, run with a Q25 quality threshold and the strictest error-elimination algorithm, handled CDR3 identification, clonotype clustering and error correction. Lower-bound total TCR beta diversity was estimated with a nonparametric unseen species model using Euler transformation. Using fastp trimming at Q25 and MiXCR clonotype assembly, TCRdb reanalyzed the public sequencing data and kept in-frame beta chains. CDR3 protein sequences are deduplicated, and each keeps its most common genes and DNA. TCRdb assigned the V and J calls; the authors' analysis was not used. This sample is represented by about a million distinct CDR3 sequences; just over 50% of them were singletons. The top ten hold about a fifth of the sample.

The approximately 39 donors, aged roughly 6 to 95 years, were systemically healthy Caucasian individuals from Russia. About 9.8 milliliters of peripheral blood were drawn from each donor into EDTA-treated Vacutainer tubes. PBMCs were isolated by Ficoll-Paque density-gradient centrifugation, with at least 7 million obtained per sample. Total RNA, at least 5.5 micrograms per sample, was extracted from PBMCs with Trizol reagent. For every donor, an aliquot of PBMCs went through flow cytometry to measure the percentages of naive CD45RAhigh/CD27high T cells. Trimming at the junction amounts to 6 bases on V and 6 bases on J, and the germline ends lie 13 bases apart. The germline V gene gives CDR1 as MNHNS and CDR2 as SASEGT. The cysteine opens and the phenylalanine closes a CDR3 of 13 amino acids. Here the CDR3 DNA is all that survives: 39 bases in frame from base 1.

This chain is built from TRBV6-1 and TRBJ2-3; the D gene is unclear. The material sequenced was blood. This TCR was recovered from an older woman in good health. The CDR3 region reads CASRRSRSDTQYF. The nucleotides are TGTGCCAGCAGGAGGTCTAGGTCCGATACGCAGTATTTT.